What follows describes a single T cell receptor beta chain. Repertoires were generated with immunoSEQ multiplex PCR, while TCRdb's copy carries only in-frame clones and drops some. This sample has over a million clones; over 95% occur once, and the top ten carry 0.95% to 1.5%. The donors, healthy adults who were HIV-negative, had experienced no recent acute infections or vaccinations. The CD4+ fraction was divided into a CD45RA+ naive subset and a CD45RA-negative memory subset. The data derive from a study of shared clonotypes between healthy human individuals. Trimming stripped 7 bases from V and 0 bases from J, with 17 bases between. From germline, CDR1 is SGHRS and CDR2 YFSETQ. This CDR3 comprises 16 residues.

The chain recombines TRBV5-1 with TRBJ2-1, with unresolved D. The source of this sequence is a man aged 25 to 40 in good health. The sequenced sample was naive CD4+ T cells sorted from blood. Subset indicated: CD45RA+ positively selected. CDR3 nucleotides: TGCGCCAGCGATCTTGGACCGGGCAGCTCCTACAATGAGCAGTTCTTC. It encodes CASDLGPGSSYNEQFF.